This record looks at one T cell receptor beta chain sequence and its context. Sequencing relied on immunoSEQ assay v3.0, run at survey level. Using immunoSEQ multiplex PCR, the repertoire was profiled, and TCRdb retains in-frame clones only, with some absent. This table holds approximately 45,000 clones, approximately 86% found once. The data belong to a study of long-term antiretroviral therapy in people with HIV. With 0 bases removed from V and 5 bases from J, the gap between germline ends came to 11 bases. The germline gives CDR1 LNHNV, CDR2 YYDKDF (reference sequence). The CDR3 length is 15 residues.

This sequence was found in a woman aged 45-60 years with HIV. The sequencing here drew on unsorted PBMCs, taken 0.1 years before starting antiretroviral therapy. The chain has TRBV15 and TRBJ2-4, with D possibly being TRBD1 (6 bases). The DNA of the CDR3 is TGTGCCACCAGCAGAGAAGGCAGGGGAGAAAACATTCAGTACTTC. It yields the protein CATSREGRGENIQYF.